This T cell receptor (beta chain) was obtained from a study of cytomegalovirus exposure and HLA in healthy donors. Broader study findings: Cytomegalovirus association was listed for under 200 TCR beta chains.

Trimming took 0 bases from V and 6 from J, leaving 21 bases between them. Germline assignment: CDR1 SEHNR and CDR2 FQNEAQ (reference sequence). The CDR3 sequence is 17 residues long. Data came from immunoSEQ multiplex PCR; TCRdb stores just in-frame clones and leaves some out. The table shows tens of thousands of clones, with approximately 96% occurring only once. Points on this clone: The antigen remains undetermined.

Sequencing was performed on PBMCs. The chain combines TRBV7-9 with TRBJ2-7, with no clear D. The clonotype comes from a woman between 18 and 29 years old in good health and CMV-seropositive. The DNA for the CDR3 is TGTGCCAGCAGCTTAGCCCCCCGACTCGGCCCGACGGCCGAGCAGTACTTC. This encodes CASSLAPRLGPTAEQYF.